Presented here are 25 T cell receptor beta chains from one specimen sequenced in a study of identical twins. MiXCR was run by TCRdb on the 5' RACE reads, yielding one entry per CDR3 protein. In the table there are some 570,000 distinct CDR3 sequences, around 24% of which are singletons. This sample was shared with a second study, whose subject was yellow fever vaccine responses in identical twins.

Sequenced: CD4+ T cells sorted from blood. These receptors were taken from a young woman in good health.

This clonotype was detected only a few times. V gene TRBV5-6 combines with J gene TRBJ2-7, with a weak D call TRBD2 (5 bases). Germline V CDR1 and CDR2: SGHDT, YYEEEE. The CDR3 spans 12 residues. V lost 0 bases, J lost 11 bases, and 12 bases lay in between. Written as DNA, the CDR3 is TGTGCCAGCAGCTTGGCCGAGGGATGGAAGTACTTC. It specifies CASSLAEGWKYF.

CDR3 bases: TGTGCCAGCCGAGGGCCGATATACGAGCAGTACTTC. Translation: CASRGPIYEQYF. This chain connects TRBV28 to TRBJ2-7; weak D call: TRBD2 (5 bases). V dropped 8 bases and J dropped 4 bases, with 12 bases sitting between them. The CDR3 runs to 12 residues. From germline, CDR1 is MDHEN and CDR2 SYDVKM.

The rearrangement uses TRBV28 and TRBJ2-7; TRBD1 is a possible D gene (5 bases). The V end lost 1 base, the J end lost 2 bases, and 9 bases lay between the germline ends. The CDR3 length is 14 residues. Germline CDR1 reads MDHEN; CDR2 reads SYDVKM. CDR3 in DNA: TGTGCCAGCAGTTTATTTGGCAGGGCCTACGAGCAGTACTTC. Its translation: CASSLFGRAYEQYF.

The chain carries TRBV9 and TRBJ2-7; tentative D call: TRBD1 (5 bases). Looked up from germline, CDR1 is SGDLS and CDR2 is YYNGEE. The CDR3 has 14 amino acids. The ends were cut back, 4 bases at V and 0 bases at J, with 11 bases in the middle. CDR3 in DNA: TGTGCCAGCAGCACAGGAGTTCCCTCCTACGAGCAGTACTTC. It translates to CASSTGVPSYEQYF.

The table lists this clonotype with a few counts. The genes are TRBV12-3 or TRBV12-4 and TRBJ1-1; D is undetermined. Trimming removed 3 bases from V and 1 base from J, with 9 bases in between. CDR3 length: 14 amino acids. CDR3 in DNA: TGTGCCAGCAGTTTTTTTAAGGAGAACACTGAAGCTTTCTTT. Translating gives CASSFFKENTEAFF.

This clonotype was counted between two and nine times. The chain employs TRBV25-1 and TRBJ2-7; TRBD2 matches 7 bases. The J segment lost 4 bases and the V segment lost 6 bases, leaving 12 bases of the junction unmatched. CDR1 and CDR2 from the germline V gene are MGHDK and SYGVNS. The CDR3 sequence is 15 residues long. For the CDR3, the DNA is TGTGCCAGCAGGGCTAGCGGCCTACTATCGTACGAGCAGTACTTC. Translation: CASRASGLLSYEQYF.

The gene calls are TRBV7-3 and TRBJ2-7; TRBD2 might be the D (5 bases). The length of the CDR3 is 14 residues. V dropped 0 bases and J dropped 6 bases, with 12 bases sitting between them. Germline assignment: CDR1 SGHTA and CDR2 FQGTGA. The CDR3 sequence: CASSLTGKVGEQYF. CDR3 nucleotides: TGTGCCAGCAGCTTAACCGGGAAGGTTGGCGAGCAGTACTTC.

This clonotype was counted a few times. The chain joins TRBV24-1 to TRBJ2-3; 8 nucleotides agree with TRBD2. Trimming cost V 5 bases and J 2 bases; bases outside gene matches: 2. This CDR3 is 14 amino acids long. Per the germline V gene, CDR1 is KGHDR and CDR2 is SFDVKD. The CDR3 protein is CATSVAGITDTQYF. The CDR3 DNA reads as TGTGCCACCAGTGTAGCGGGAATCACAGATACGCAGTATTTT.

This clonotype was counted only a few times. The chain is built from TRBV18 and TRBJ2-7; possibly TRBD2 for D (6 bases). Trimming stripped 0 bases from V and 0 bases from J, with 12 bases between. The germline V gene has CDR1 KGHSH and CDR2 LQKENI. This CDR3 is built from 16 residues. The CDR3 DNA sequence: TGTGCCAGCTCACCACCGGGGGGACTGAGCTCCTACGAGCAGTACTTC. Protein: CASSPPGGLSSYEQYF.

The chain recombines TRBV9 with TRBJ2-7; 7 positions agree with TRBD1. V trimming: 2 bases; J trimming: 2 bases; junction bases outside the gene matches: 4. CDR3 size: 14 residues. Germline CDR1 SGDLS, CDR2 YYNGEE. The CDR3, as DNA: TGTGCCAGCAGCGTCCGGGACAGACCCTACGAGCAGTACGTC. It translates to CASSVRDRPYEQYV.

This clonotype has just a few counts. The chain uses TRBV29-1 and TRBJ1-2; a weak D match, TRBD1 (5 bases). Germline CDR1 SQVTM, CDR2 ANQGSEA. V lost 0 bases and J 6 bases, leaving 8 bases between the germline ends. The CDR3 is 12 amino acids. The CDR3 protein is CSVEDRRDGYTF. The CDR3 DNA reads TGCAGCGTTGAAGATCGCAGGGATGGCTACACCTTC.

The rearrangement links TRBV23-1 to TRBJ2-2, with D unresolved. TRBV23-1 qualifies as an ORF whose function is uncertain. This CDR3 has 13 residues. V lost 0 bases, J lost 4 bases, and 3 bases lay in between. The CDR3, as DNA: TGCGCCAGCAGTCAATCGAGCACCGGGGAGCTGTTTTTT. Encoded protein: CASSQSSTGELFF.

The V call is TRBV5-6, the J call TRBJ1-2, with D unresolved. CDR1 is SGHDT and CDR2 is YYEEEE in the germline V gene. There are 15 residues in the CDR3. The V end was cut by 0 bases, the J end by 4 bases, with 13 bases between. The CDR3 is CASSLAGNRGYGYTF. The CDR3 DNA sequence: TGTGCCAGCAGCTTGGCGGGCAACCGGGGCTATGGCTACACCTTC.

Only one count was recorded for this clonotype. Compared with germline, one end of the junction differs, possibly owing to a read error. The chain carries TRBV6-1 and TRBJ2-7; D tentatively reads TRBD1 or TRBD2 (5 bases each). The CDR3 loop spans 12 amino acids. The germline V gene has CDR1 MNHNS and CDR2 SASEGT. The CDR3: CASSEHGDRVNF. For the CDR3, the DNA is TGTGCCAGCAGTGAACACGGGGACCGGGTAAACTTC.

The CDR3 sequence: CASTGRGYSYEQYF. The CDR3 bases are TGTGCCAGCACCGGGCGAGGGTACTCCTACGAGCAGTACTTC. The chain joins TRBV12-3 or TRBV12-4 to TRBJ2-7; D is perhaps TRBD2 (5 bases). CDR3 length: 14 residues. The V end was cut by 7 bases, the J end by 0 bases, with 13 bases between.

This clonotype was detected only a few times. The CDR3 DNA sequence: TGTGCCAGCGGGACAAACTCGAACACCGGGGAGCTGTTTTTT. The encoded protein is CASGTNSNTGELFF. The V and J genes are TRBV2 and TRBJ2-2, with TRBD1 as a possible D gene (6 bases). CDR1 and CDR2 (germline): SNHLY, FYNNEI. V lost 8 bases and J 0 bases, leaving 10 bases between the germline ends. The CDR3 is made up of 14 amino acids.

The V and J genes are TRBV2 and TRBJ2-6; no clear D. Germline V lookup: CDR1 SNHLY, CDR2 FYNNEI. The CDR3 sequence is 15 residues long. Trimming left V 3 bases short and J 2 bases short, with 8 bases between. CDR3 in DNA: TGTGCCAGCAGTGAGTTCCTTGCTGGGGCCAACGTCCTGACTTTC. Translating gives CASSEFLAGANVLTF.

In this sample, this clonotype turned up a few times. The V gene is TRBV6-1, the J gene TRBJ2-3; D may be TRBD1 (6 bases). V was trimmed by 7 bases and J by 3 bases, leaving 14 bases between them. Per the germline V gene, CDR1 is MNHNS and CDR2 is SASEGT. The CDR3 is 14 residues long. The CDR3 loop reads CASIPSTGTDTQYF. The CDR3 nucleotides read TGTGCCAGCATTCCCTCAACAGGGACAGATACGCAGTATTTT.

The chain links TRBV7-9 to TRBJ2-1; a possible D gene is TRBD2 (6 bases). Trimming stripped 2 bases from V and 3 bases from J, with 14 bases between. This CDR3 comprises 16 residues. Germline assignment: CDR1 SEHNR and CDR2 FQNEAQ (reference sequence). The CDR3 protein is CASSLHSGLNYNEQFF. Written as DNA, the CDR3 is TGTGCCAGCAGCTTACATTCGGGACTTAACTACAATGAGCAGTTCTTC.

V gene TRBV7-6 combines with J gene TRBJ2-5; 7 nucleotides match TRBD1. The trim removed 0 bases at V and 0 bases at J, leaving 4 bases unmatched. Looked up from germline, CDR1 is SGHVS and CDR2 is FNYEAQ. CDR3 size: 16 residues. Here the CDR3 reads CASSLAGQANQETQYF. The CDR3 coding sequence is TGTGCCAGCAGCTTAGCCGGACAGGCTAACCAAGAGACCCAGTACTTC. Supplemented by reference TRBV7-6 and TRBJ2-5, the full variable domain reads GAGVSQSPRYKVTKRGQDVALRCDPISGHVSLYWYRQALGQGPEFLTYFNYEAQQDKSGLPNDRFSAERPEGSISTLTIQRTEQRDSAMYRCASSLAGQANQETQYFGPGTRLLVL.

The chain couples TRBV20-1 to TRBJ2-1, with D perhaps TRBD1 (5 bases). V gave up 4 bases and J gave up 1 base, with 17 bases separating them. This CDR3 region has 16 residues. The germline gives CDR1 DFQATT, CDR2 SNEGSKA (reference sequence). The CDR3 here is CSAIALGVRSYNEQFF. CDR3 DNA sequence: TGCAGTGCTATTGCCCTAGGGGTTAGATCCTACAATGAGCAGTTCTTC.

CDR3 amino acids: CASSLDVLEYF. The CDR3 DNA follows: TGTGCCAGCAGCTTAGATGTCTTAGAGTACTTC. The V and J genes are TRBV7-2 and TRBJ2-7; unclear D gene. Trimming pared 1 base from V and 11 bases from J, leaving 9 bases between. Germline values: CDR1 SGHTA, CDR2 FQGNSA. The CDR3 has 11 residues.

This rearrangement joins TRBV4-1 to TRBJ2-2; 7 bases line up with TRBD1. The CDR3 runs 15 residues. With V trimmed by 3 bases and J by 4 bases, 5 bases remained unmatched. Germline V gene lookup returns CDR1 MGHRA and CDR2 YSYEKL. This CDR3 is CASSQGDRLTGELFF. CDR3 sequence (DNA): TGCGCCAGCAGCCAGGGGGACAGACTCACCGGGGAGCTGTTTTTT.

The chain combines TRBV20-1 with TRBJ1-2; 9 nucleotides agree with TRBD1. The J segment lost 8 bases and the V segment lost 4 bases, leaving 5 bases of the junction unmatched. CDR1 is DFQATT, CDR2 SNEGSKA, per germline (reference sequence). The CDR3 runs 12 residues. The CDR3 here is CSAIHRGLGYTF. The CDR3 DNA reads TGCAGTGCTATACACAGGGGGCTGGGCTACACCTTC.

This chain joins TRBV28 and TRBJ2-5; a possible D gene is TRBD1 (6 bases). The CDR3 extends over 15 amino acids. CDR1 and CDR2 from the germline V gene are MDHEN and SYDVKM. V lost 5 bases and J lost 7, with 20 bases in between. The CDR3 is CASSDLDSRDVTQYF. CDR3 bases: TGTGCCAGCAGTGATCTGGACAGCCGAGACGTGACCCAGTACTTC.